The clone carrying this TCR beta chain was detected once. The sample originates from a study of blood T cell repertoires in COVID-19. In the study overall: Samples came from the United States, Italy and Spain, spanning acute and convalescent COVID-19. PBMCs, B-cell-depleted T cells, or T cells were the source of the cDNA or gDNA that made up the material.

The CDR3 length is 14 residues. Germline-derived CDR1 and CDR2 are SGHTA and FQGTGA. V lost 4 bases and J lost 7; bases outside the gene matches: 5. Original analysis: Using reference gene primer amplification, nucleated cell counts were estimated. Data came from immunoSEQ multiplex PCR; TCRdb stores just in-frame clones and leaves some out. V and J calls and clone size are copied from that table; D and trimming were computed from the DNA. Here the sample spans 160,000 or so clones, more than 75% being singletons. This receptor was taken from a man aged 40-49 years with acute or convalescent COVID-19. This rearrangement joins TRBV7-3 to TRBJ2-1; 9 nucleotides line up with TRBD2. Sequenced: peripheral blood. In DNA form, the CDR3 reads TGTGCCAGCAGCTCCGGACTAGCGAATAATGAGCAGTTCTTC. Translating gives CASSSGLANNEQFF.